This T cell receptor beta chain was sequenced during a study of T cell responses to AZD1222 COVID-19 vaccine. Findings and limits, study-wide: Seropositivity was recorded at baseline in only 5 or 6 AZD1222 recipients. Repertoires were sampled only after the peak T cell response.

The method was immunoSEQ multiplex PCR; TCRdb's version includes in-frame clones alone and lacks a portion of them. The sample lists 35,000 to 45,000 clones, 65% to 85% occurring once. Investigators merged groups given second doses at roughly 4 or roughly 12 weeks. In regard to this clone: Its antigen is still unknown.

Per the germline V gene, CDR1 is SGHAT and CDR2 is FQNNGV. The V and J ends lost 1 base and 2 bases respectively, with 9 bases between them. The CDR3 totals 15 residues. This specimen consisted of peripheral blood, obtained 28 days after the second AZD1222 dose. This TCR was recovered from an adult who received the AZD1222 COVID-19 vaccine. This chain connects TRBV11-2 to TRBJ1-5; weak D call: TRBD1 (5 bases). The CDR3 reads CASSLGQGGNQPQHF. Written as DNA, the CDR3 is TGTGCCAGCAGCTTAGGGCAGGGAGGCAATCAGCCCCAGCATTTT.